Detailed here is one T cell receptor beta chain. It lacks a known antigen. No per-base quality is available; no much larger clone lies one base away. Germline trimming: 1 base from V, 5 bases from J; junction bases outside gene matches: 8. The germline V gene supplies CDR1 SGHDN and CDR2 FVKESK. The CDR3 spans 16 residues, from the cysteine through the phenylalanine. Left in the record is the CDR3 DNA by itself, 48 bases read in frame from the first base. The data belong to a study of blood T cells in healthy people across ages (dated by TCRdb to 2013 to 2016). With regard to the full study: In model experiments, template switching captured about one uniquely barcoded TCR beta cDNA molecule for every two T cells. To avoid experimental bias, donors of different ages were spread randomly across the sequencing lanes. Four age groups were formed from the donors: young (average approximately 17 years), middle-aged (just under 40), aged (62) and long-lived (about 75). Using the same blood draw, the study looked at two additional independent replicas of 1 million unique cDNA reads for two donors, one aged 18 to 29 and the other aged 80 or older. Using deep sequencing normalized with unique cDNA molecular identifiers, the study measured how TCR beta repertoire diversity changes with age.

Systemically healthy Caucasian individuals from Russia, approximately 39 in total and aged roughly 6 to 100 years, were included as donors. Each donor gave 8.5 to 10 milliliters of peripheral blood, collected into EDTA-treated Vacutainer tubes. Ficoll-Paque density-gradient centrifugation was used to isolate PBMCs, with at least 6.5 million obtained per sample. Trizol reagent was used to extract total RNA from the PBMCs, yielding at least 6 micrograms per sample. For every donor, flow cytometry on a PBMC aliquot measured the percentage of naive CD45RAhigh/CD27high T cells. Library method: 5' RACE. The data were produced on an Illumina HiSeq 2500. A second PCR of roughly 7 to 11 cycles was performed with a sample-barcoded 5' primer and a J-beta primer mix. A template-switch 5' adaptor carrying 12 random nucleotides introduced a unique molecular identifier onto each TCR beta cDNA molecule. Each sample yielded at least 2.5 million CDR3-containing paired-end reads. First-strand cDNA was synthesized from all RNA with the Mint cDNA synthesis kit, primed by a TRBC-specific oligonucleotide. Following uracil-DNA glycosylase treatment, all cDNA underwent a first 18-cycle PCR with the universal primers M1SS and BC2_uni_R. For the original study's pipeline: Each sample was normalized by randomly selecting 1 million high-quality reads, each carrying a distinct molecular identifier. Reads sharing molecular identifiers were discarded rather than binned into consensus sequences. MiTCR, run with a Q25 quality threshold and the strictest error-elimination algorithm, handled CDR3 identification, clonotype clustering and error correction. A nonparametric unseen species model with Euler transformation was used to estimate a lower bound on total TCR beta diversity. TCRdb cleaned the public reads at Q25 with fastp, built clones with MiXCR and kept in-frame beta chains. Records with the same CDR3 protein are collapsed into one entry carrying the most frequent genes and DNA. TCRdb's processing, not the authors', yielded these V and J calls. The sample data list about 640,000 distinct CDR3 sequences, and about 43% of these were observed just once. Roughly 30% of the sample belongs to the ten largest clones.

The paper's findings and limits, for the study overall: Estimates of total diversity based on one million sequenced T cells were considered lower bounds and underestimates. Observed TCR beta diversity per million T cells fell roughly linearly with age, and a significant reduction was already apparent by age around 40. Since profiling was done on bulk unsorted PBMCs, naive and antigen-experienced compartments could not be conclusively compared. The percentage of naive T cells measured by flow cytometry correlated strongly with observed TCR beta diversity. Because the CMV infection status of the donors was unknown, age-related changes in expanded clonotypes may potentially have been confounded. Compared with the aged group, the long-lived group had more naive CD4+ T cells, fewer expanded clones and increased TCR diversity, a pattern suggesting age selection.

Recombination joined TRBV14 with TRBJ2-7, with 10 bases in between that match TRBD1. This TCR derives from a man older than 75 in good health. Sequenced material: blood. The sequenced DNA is TGTGCCAGCAGCCAAGTTTCCGGGACAGGGGTACACGAGCAGTACTTC. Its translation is CASSQVSGTGVHEQYF.